What follows describes a single T cell receptor beta chain. Which antigen it targets is not known. Base qualities are not at hand, and no much larger clone is one base apart. Libraries were constructed by the immunoSEQ multiplex PCR assay. The table comes from immuneACCESS by way of TCRdb, which keeps in-frame sequences with V and J called. Part of the clones is missing from these tables; in studies checked, under half for an unresolved V gene and the rest for unknown reasons. Across this sample there are about 86,000 clones, with roughly 91% seen only once. The ten largest clones capture less than 10% of the sample. This sample was included in a study of control samples from healthy donors and cancer patients (dated by TCRdb to about 2020). Reading from cysteine to phenylalanine, the CDR3 counts 16 amino acids. The sequence is cut down to CDR3 DNA, 48 bases in frame from base 1. The germline V gene specifies KGHDR as CDR1 and SFDVKD as CDR2. V loses 4 bases of germline sequence and J loses 0 bases, and the interval between the two ends is 12 bases.

The sequence joins TRBV24-1 to TRBJ2-1; the D region possibly corresponds to TRBD1 (5 bases align). The sample taken for sequencing was PBMCs. The sequence came from a woman aged 50 to 60 with colorectal cancer. CDR3 protein: CATSDLDTRSYNEQFF. The DNA sequence is given as TGTGCCACCAGTGACCTGGACACTCGCTCCTACAATGAGCAGTTCTTC.